Following are 25 T cell receptor beta chains from one sample sequenced in a study of blood T cell repertoires in COVID-19. Using immunoSEQ multiplex PCR, the repertoire was profiled, and TCRdb retains in-frame clones only, with some absent. The data contain approximately 130,000 clones, about 83% of them singletons. The sequenced sample was peripheral blood. These TCRs come from a human donor in a cohort sampled during active COVID-19.

The rearrangement joins TRBV10-3 to TRBJ2-2, with a possible D match to TRBD2 (6 bases). There are 13 residues in the CDR3. Germline V gene data show CDR1 as ENHRY and CDR2 as SYGVKD. The V gene lost 10 bases and the J gene lost 5 bases, with 14 bases spanning the gap. The CDR3 loop reads CATSGDPTGELFF. The CDR3 coding sequence is TGTGCCACCTCGGGAGATCCTACCGGGGAGCTGTTTTTT.

The chain uses TRBV18 and TRBJ1-1, with D tentatively TRBD1 (5 bases). Germline V gives CDR1 KGHSH, CDR2 LQKENI. This CDR3 region has 15 residues. The V gene lost 5 bases and the J gene lost 1 base, with 14 bases spanning the gap. The CDR3, as DNA: TGTGCCAGCTCATCCCGGACACTCAAGAACACTGAAGCTTTCTTT. Its translation is CASSSRTLKNTEAFF.

The chain's CDR3 is CASSSPGTEAFF. CDR3 nucleotide sequence: TGTGCCAGCAGCTCGCCAGGCACTGAAGCTTTCTTT. This chain connects TRBV5-4 to TRBJ1-1, with unresolved D. This CDR3 is 12 amino acids long. V was cut by 3 bases and J by 4 bases, with 7 bases left in between. In germline, CDR1 is SGHNT, CDR2 YYREEE (reference sequence).

The chain joins TRBV7-8 to TRBJ1-4; TRBD1 aligns across 7 bases. The V segment lost 4 bases and the J segment 3 bases; nucleotides outside the gene matches: 11. The CDR3 extends over 17 amino acids. In germline, CDR1 is SGHVS, CDR2 FQNEAQ. DNA for the CDR3: TGTGCCAGCAGCTGGGGGACAGCCAGAGGAGCTAATGAAAAACTGTTTTTT. This translates into CASSWGTARGANEKLFF.

This clone was counted between two and nine times. J is TRBJ1-5 and V is TRBV12-3 or TRBV12-4, with 9 nucleotides matching TRBD1. V was pared by 5 bases and J by 8 bases, with 4 bases of the junction left unmatched. The CDR3 consists of 13 residues. CDR3 nucleotide sequence: TGTGCCAGCAGTCCCGGGACAGGGAAGCCCCAGCATTTT. It encodes CASSPGTGKPQHF.

The chain employs TRBV6-5 and TRBJ2-5, with 12 bases lining up with TRBD1. This CDR3 has 16 residues. The J segment lost 5 bases and the V segment lost 0 bases, leaving 4 bases of the junction unmatched. Germline values: CDR1 MNHEY, CDR2 SVGAGI. The CDR3 region is CASSYSGTGGAETQYF. The CDR3 nucleotides are TGTGCCAGCAGTTACTCCGGGACAGGGGGCGCGGAGACCCAGTACTTC.

The chain recombines TRBV3-1 (or the pseudogene TRBV3-2) with TRBJ2-7; TRBD2 matches at 7 bases. V lost 4 bases, J lost 5 bases, and 8 bases stayed unmatched. CDR1 and CDR2 (germline): LGHDT, YNNKEL (reference sequence). The CDR3 is 14 residues long. The CDR3 nucleotides read TGTGCCAGCAGCCTAAGGGAGGGTTATAACGAGCAGTACTTC. It translates to CASSLREGYNEQYF.

The chain couples TRBV28 to TRBJ2-5; D gene unclear. This CDR3 spans 13 amino acids. V was shortened by 2 bases and J by 4 bases, with 8 bases between the two germline ends. Germline-derived CDR1 and CDR2 are MDHEN and SYDVKM. DNA of the CDR3: TGTGCCAGCAGTTTACAGACACCAGAGACCCAGTACTTC. Protein sequence: CASSLQTPETQYF.

The chain links TRBV2 to TRBJ2-2; D uncertain. CDR1 and CDR2 from the germline V gene are SNHLY and FYNNEI. The germline V and J ends were trimmed by 9 bases and 2 bases, with 4 bases remaining between them. The CDR3 runs 11 residues. DNA of the CDR3: TGTGCCAGATCTAACACCGGGGAGCTGTTTTTT. As protein: CARSNTGELFF. Full variable domain (outside the CDR3, taken from reference TRBV2 and TRBJ2-2): EPEVTQTPSHQVTQMGQEVILRCVPISNHLYFYWYRQILGQKVEFLVSFYNNEISEKSEIFDDQFSVERPDGSNFTLKIRSTKLEDSAMYFCARSNTGELFFGEGSRLTVL.

This chain uses TRBV2 with TRBJ2-1, with 12 bases matching TRBD2. Trimming removed 4 bases from V and 6 bases from J; junction bases left unmatched: 7. CDR1 and CDR2 (germline): SNHLY, FYNNEI. This CDR3 is 16 amino acids long. CDR3 residues: CASSALTSGGANEQFF. CDR3 nucleotide sequence: TGTGCCAGCAGTGCCTTGACTAGCGGGGGTGCCAATGAGCAGTTCTTC.

The CDR3 loop is CASSQGREAQLFF. The CDR3, as DNA: TGTGCCAGCAGCCAGGGACGGGAGGCTCAACTGTTTTTT. The V and J genes are TRBV5-6 and TRBJ1-4, with D possibly matching TRBD1 (5 bases). The V end was cut by 4 bases, the J end by 12 bases, with 16 bases between. This CDR3 has 13 residues. Germline CDR1 SGHDT, CDR2 YYEEEE.

This clone was seen just once. A read error is possible here, since a much larger clone lies one base away. This sequence joins TRBV3-1 (or the pseudogene TRBV3-2) and TRBJ2-7; D possibly corresponds to TRBD1 (6 bases). Germline V CDR1 and CDR2: LGHDT, YNNKEL (reference sequence). This CDR3 is 12 amino acids long. The V end was cut by 6 bases, the J end by 0 bases, with 6 bases between. In DNA, the CDR3 is TGTGCCAGCAGGGACAGCTCCTACGAGCAGTACTTC. This sequence encodes CASRDSSYEQYF.

In regard to this clone: Other DNA variants within this sample encode the same CDR3. The chain has TRBV5-4 and TRBJ1-2, with D possibly matching TRBD1 (5 bases). The CDR3 loop spans 13 amino acids. V was pared by 0 bases and J by 2 bases, with 5 bases between. Germline V gene lookup returns CDR1 SGHNT and CDR2 YYREEE (reference sequence). CDR3 residues: CASSLGQNYGYTF. DNA of the CDR3: TGTGCCAGCAGCTTGGGACAGAACTATGGCTACACCTTC. Together with reference TRBV5-4 and TRBJ1-2, the CDR3 gives the full variable domain: ETGVTQSPTHLIKTRGQQVTLRCSSQSGHNTVSWYQQALGQGPQFIFQYYREEENGRGNFPPRFSGLQFPNYSSELNVNALELDDSALYLCASSLGQNYGYTFGSGTRLTVV.

The chain carries TRBV6-1 and TRBJ2-2; 14 positions match TRBD2. V shed 1 base and J 1 base; nucleotides not matched to a gene: 5. There are 19 residues in the CDR3. Germline CDR1 reads MNHNS; CDR2 reads SASEGT. The DNA of the CDR3 is TGTGCCAGCAGTGAAGGAGGACTAGCGGGGGGAAGGAACACCGGGGAGCTGTTTTTT. Translating it yields CASSEGGLAGGRNTGELFF.

The genes are TRBV14 and TRBJ2-5; 10 bases fit TRBD1. This CDR3 comprises 16 residues. V was pared by 5 bases and J by 3 bases, with 9 bases of the junction left unmatched. Looked up from germline, CDR1 is SGHDN and CDR2 is FVKESK. In DNA, the CDR3 is TGTGCCAGCAGCTACACCCCCGGGACAGGGGAAGAGACCCAGTACTTC. Protein sequence: CASSYTPGTGEETQYF.

The chain recombines TRBV4-1 with TRBJ1-4; 9 nucleotides match TRBD1. The CDR3 is 19 residues long. The germline V gene encodes CDR1 MGHRA and CDR2 YSYEKL. J lost 4 bases, V lost 3 bases, and 15 bases had no gene match. The chain's CDR3 is CASSQRQGQGRRVNEKLFF. Written as DNA, the CDR3 is TGCGCCAGCAGCCAGCGACAGGGACAGGGTCGGAGGGTTAATGAAAAACTGTTTTTT.

This rearrangement joins TRBV12-5 to TRBJ1-4, with no clear D. Germline V gene lookup returns CDR1 LGHNT and CDR2 FRNRAP. The CDR3 has 13 residues. Trimming removed 0 bases at V and 14 bases at J, with 13 bases between. The CDR3 region is CASGLVEDLRLFF. The CDR3 bases are TGTGCTAGTGGTTTGGTAGAAGATCTGAGGCTGTTTTTT.

The rearrangement links TRBV25-1 to TRBJ1-2, with D hard to call. V dropped 6 bases and J dropped 3 bases, with 17 bases sitting between them. The CDR3 has 15 amino acids. The germline CDR1 and CDR2 sequences are MGHDK and SYGVNS. For the CDR3, the DNA is TGTGCCAGCAGCACCGATAAGAGGGCCTACTATGGCTACACCTTC. It yields the protein CASSTDKRAYYGYTF.

CDR3 in DNA: TGTGCCAGCAGCACATCAACAGGAGGGGCCTTAAGAGGCTACACCTTC. It codes for CASSTSTGGALRGYTF. The chain is built from TRBV7-9 and TRBJ1-2, with D perhaps matching TRBD1 (5 bases). V was cut by 5 bases and J by 8 bases, with 24 bases left in between. This CDR3 is 16 amino acids long. Germline V lookup: CDR1 SEHNR, CDR2 FQNEAQ (reference sequence).

CDR3 DNA sequence: TGTGCCAGTAGCCCTAGGGGTATCAATCAGCCCCAGCATTTT. This gives the protein CASSPRGINQPQHF. The chain is built from TRBV19 and TRBJ1-5; the D gene is possibly TRBD1 (5 bases). This CDR3 is built from 14 residues. V was cut by 6 bases and J by 3 bases, with 12 bases left in between. CDR1 and CDR2 (germline): LNHDA, SQIVND (reference sequence).

V is TRBV7-6 and J is TRBJ2-1, with 9 positions matching TRBD2. Germline CDR1 SGHVS, CDR2 FNYEAQ. Trimming removed 2 bases from V and 4 bases from J; junction bases left unmatched: 6. The CDR3 length is 16 residues. The CDR3 here is CASSLKSSGEYNEQFF. The CDR3 nucleotides read TGTGCCAGCAGCTTAAAGTCTAGCGGGGAGTACAATGAGCAGTTCTTC.

The chain has TRBV7-2 and TRBJ1-2; 10 nucleotides agree with TRBD1. The CDR3 is 14 amino acids. The germline V gene encodes CDR1 SGHTA and CDR2 FQGNSA. Unmatched junction bases numbered 3, after V lost 2 bases and J lost 6 bases. CDR3 region: CASSLTTGGNGYTF. CDR3 nucleotides: TGTGCCAGCAGCTTAACGACAGGGGGCAATGGCTACACCTTC.

J is TRBJ2-1 and V is TRBV6-4, with D possibly being TRBD2 (7 bases). The germline V gene encodes CDR1 MRHNA and CDR2 SNTAGT. This CDR3 contains 14 residues. V was cut by 6 bases and J by 8 bases, with 17 bases left in between. The CDR3 here is CASSVGGGVDEQFF. CDR3 nucleotide sequence: TGTGCCAGCAGCGTAGGGGGGGGCGTCGATGAGCAGTTCTTC.

CDR3 residues: CASSRTEEAFF. The CDR3 DNA is TGTGCCAGCAGTCGGACAGAAGAAGCTTTCTTT. The chain is built from TRBV6-5 and TRBJ1-1; tentatively, D is TRBD1 (6 bases). V lost 5 bases and J 8 bases, leaving 9 bases between the germline ends. The CDR3 is 11 amino acids. The germline V gene encodes CDR1 MNHEY and CDR2 SVGAGI.

The CDR3 sequence: CASSQGEADTQYF. Written as DNA, the CDR3 is TGTGCCAGCAGCCAAGGAGAAGCAGATACGCAGTATTTT. This chain links TRBV3-1 (or the pseudogene TRBV3-2) with TRBJ2-3; D is unclear. Trimming shortened V by 1 base and J by 4 bases, and 6 bases separated the two germline ends. CDR3 length equals 13 residues. Germline CDR1 reads LGHDT; CDR2 reads YNNKEL (reference sequence).